The clone carrying this TCR beta chain was seen just once. The protocol was immunoSEQ multiplex PCR, while the TCRdb copy is restricted to in-frame clones and leaves out a portion. Of 540,000 or so clones detected, approximately 80% appear once; the ten largest clones hold more than 0.01%. The source of the sample is a study of shared T cell receptors in the human thymus. The V gene lost 3 bases and the J gene lost 5 bases, with 14 bases spanning the gap. Germline V gives CDR1 SGHRS, CDR2 YFSETQ. The CDR3 runs 14 residues. This same sample was also taken into another study, of human thymus T cells. That paper states: Gene usage (both V and J) appeared biased in thymic and blood repertoires. Related work showed strongly overlapping thymic repertoires across unrelated individuals.

The chain recombines TRBV5-1 with TRBJ2-5; D is possibly TRBD1 (6 bases). Sequencing was performed on thymocytes. The sequence derives from a boy younger than two with a congenital heart defect. This CDR3 is CASSSDWGRETQYF. In DNA, the CDR3 is TGCGCCAGCAGCTCGGATTGGGGGCGGGAGACCCAGTACTTC.